This TCR beta chain comes out of a study of T cell clonotyping in hematopoietic cell transplantation. General observations from the study: Graft donor and pretransplant recipient Inverse Simpson Index values predicted broader posttransplant TCR diversity. Recipient TCR diversity dropped after transplant; expanded clonotypes rose from day 30 to 180.

Remarks on this clone: The antigen remains undetermined.

The time point here: recipient sample about 28 days before transplant, after cytoreduction. Blood collection times were about day -28 and days 30, 100, 180 posttransplant. V was clipped by 0 bases and J by 8 bases; unmatched bases: 5. Germline V gene sequence: CDR1 SGHTA, CDR2 FQGNSA. The CDR3 is 15 residues long. Clones were read by immunoSEQ multiplex PCR, and TCRdb kept only the in-frame ones, dropping some. The sample has some 45,000 clones, roughly 80% seen once. The chain employs TRBV7-2 and TRBJ2-1, with 9 bases aligning to TRBD2. The TCR sequence derives from a man aged 55-75 years with myelodysplastic syndrome. Some clones in this sample may be carry-over from other donors' samples. Here the sequenced sample was peripheral blood mononuclear cells, taken before stem cell transplant. The CDR3 spells CASSLAVSGGYEQFF. The CDR3 region has the DNA TGTGCCAGCAGCTTAGCCGTTAGCGGGGGCTATGAGCAGTTCTTC.